This TCR beta chain stems from a study of blood T cell repertoires in COVID-19 (dated by TCRdb to between 2020 and 2021). General notes on the study: Samples covering the acute and convalescent phases of COVID-19 were provided by collaborators in the United States, Italy and Spain. The material from the prospective study consisted of cDNA or gDNA derived from T cells, B-cell-depleted T cells, or PBMCs. Deeply sampled blood TCRbeta repertoires from subjects exposed to, actively infected with, or recovered from COVID-19 were included in the dataset. The repertoires were released in a freely available public database meant as a resource for research on the immune response to SARS-CoV-2. Samples came from the ongoing ImmuneRACE study (first 160 participants) plus 1,254 subjects from 6 global collaborators. Nearly every sample came with metadata listing a de-identified subject ID, COVID-19 status, age in years and sex. HLA class I and class II types, where available, came from metadata supplied by the sample provider rather than from assay-based typing.

Results the study describes overall, beyond this receptor: Clinical and demographic metadata were provided uncurated, with the amount varying by source and participant.

In the case of this clone: The antigen it recognizes is unknown. No much larger clone is present one base from it, and per-base qualities are unavailable.

The immunoSEQ Assay, a bias-controlled multiplex PCR, was used to amplify TCRbeta CDR3 regions from genomic DNA. Turning to the authors' computational methods: Nucleated cell counts per sample were estimated from amplification of reference gene primers within the assay. To quantify the absolute abundance of each unique TCRbeta CDR3 rearrangement, sequence reads were collapsed and filtered. Productive Simpson clonality was computed per sample as the square root of Simpson's diversity index over productive rearrangements. Imported from immuneACCESS, the table was reduced by TCRdb to in-frame sequences with V and J called. These copies leave out some clones; in studies compared against another copy, an unresolved V gene accounts for under half, and the cause of the remainder is not known. For V, J and clone size, that table is used; D and trimming come from the DNA. Within this sample are 50,000 to 65,000 clones, with 85% to 90% of them counted one time only. Jointly, the top ten make up 2.5% to 3.5% of the sample.

Collaborating institutions collected whole blood in K2EDTA tubes following their own protocols. For TCRbeta analysis, collaborators shipped samples as frozen whole blood, isolated PBMCs, or DNA extracted from either of those sample types. For CDR1 and CDR2, the germline V gene lists MRHNA and SNTAGT. V lost 4 bases and J lost 8 bases, and the count of bases not matched to a germline gene is 7. The CDR3 spans 13 residues, from the cysteine through the phenylalanine. Only CDR3 DNA remains: 39 bases, in frame from the first base. The V gene is TRBV6-4 and the J gene is TRBJ1-2; 7 nucleotides in the junction match TRBD1. Sequenced material: peripheral blood. The TCR comes from a man aged 50-59 years with active COVID-19. The DNA is TGTGCCAGCAGTGTAACAGGGGAACGGGGCTACACCTTC. Its product reads: CASSVTGERGYTF.